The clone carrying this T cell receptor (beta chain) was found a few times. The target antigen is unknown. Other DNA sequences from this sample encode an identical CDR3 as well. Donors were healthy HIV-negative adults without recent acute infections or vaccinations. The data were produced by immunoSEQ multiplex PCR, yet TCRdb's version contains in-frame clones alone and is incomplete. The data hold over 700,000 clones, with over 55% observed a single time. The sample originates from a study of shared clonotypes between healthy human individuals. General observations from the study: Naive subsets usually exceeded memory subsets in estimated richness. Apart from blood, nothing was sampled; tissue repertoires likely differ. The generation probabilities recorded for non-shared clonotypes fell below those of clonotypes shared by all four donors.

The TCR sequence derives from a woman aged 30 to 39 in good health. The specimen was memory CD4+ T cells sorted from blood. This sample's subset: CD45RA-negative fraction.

The CDR3 protein is CAISENGDTEAFF. CDR3 DNA: TGTGCCATCAGTGAAAACGGGGACACTGAAGCTTTCTTT. The chain links TRBV10-3 to TRBJ1-1; no clear D gene. The ends were cut back, 3 bases at V and 3 bases at J, with 8 bases in the middle. CDR1 ENHRY and CDR2 SYGVKD come from the germline V gene. The CDR3 is made up of 13 amino acids.